This passage covers 2 T cell receptor beta chains from one sample sequenced in a study of post-analysis software for immune sequencing data. Study results and caveats: Patients showed TRBV5-6, TRBV5-1 and TRBV20-1 among several TRBV segments more frequent than in controls.

Every TCR beta cDNA library bore unique molecular identifiers. TCRdb recomputed calls from the PCR reads with MiXCR, one row per CDR3 protein. Of just over 250,000 distinct CDR3 sequences in the sample, 30% to 45% were seen once. These receptors' targets are unknown. Sequenced sample: blood. These receptors were collected from a girl aged 5 to 17 with multiple sclerosis.

In its sample, this clonotype was seen many times. The chain carries TRBV20-1 and TRBJ2-3; D remains unclear. Germline CDR1 DFQATT, CDR2 SNEGSKA (reference sequence). V lost 0 bases, J lost 0 bases, and 7 bases lay in between. The CDR3 has 14 residues. In nucleotides, the CDR3 is TGCAGTGCTAGAGATCCCCACAGCACAGATACGCAGTATTTT. Protein product: CSARDPHSTDTQYF.

The gene calls are TRBV29-1 and TRBJ1-3; D perhaps matches TRBD1 (6 bases). Germline-derived CDR1 and CDR2 are SQVTM and ANQGSEA. Trimming shortened V by 6 bases and J by 0 bases, and 9 bases separated the two germline ends. CDR3 length equals 13 residues. The CDR3 DNA reads as TGCAGCGTGGGGGCCAGCTCTGGAAACACCATATATTTT. This sequence encodes CSVGASSGNTIYF.